A single sample gave rise to the 13 T cell receptor beta chains below, sequenced in a study of Ad26.COV2.S vaccination and SARS-CoV-2 variants. Stated treatment: about 20 received Ad26.COV2.S at low or high dose, single or two shots; about 5 received placebo; per-sample allocation not given. Day 63 after the first vaccine or placebo injection was the time point for sampling. The protocol was immunoSEQ multiplex PCR, while the TCRdb copy is restricted to in-frame clones and leaves out a portion. The sample lists around 300,000 clones; about 89% were seen once. The sample consisted of peripheral blood, taken in a trial of Ad26.COV2.S vaccine versus placebo. These receptors came from a person aged 18-65 years who received the Ad26.COV2.S COVID-19 vaccine or a placebo.

The rearrangement links TRBV27 to TRBJ1-2; D uncertain. CDR3 size: 13 residues. The germline V and J ends were trimmed by 3 bases and 4 bases, with 9 bases remaining between them. From germline, CDR1 is MNHEY and CDR2 SMNVEV (reference sequence). The CDR3 loop reads CASSFQIGYGYTF. In nucleotides, the CDR3 is TGTGCCAGCAGTTTTCAAATTGGCTATGGCTACACCTTC.

This clone was counted once. CDR3 coding DNA: TGTGCCAGCAGATCTGCAGGGGCGAGCGACAATCAGCCCCAGCATTTT. It encodes CASRSAGASDNQPQHF. V is TRBV7-3 and J is TRBJ1-5; D may be TRBD1 (6 bases). Between the trimmed V and J ends, which lost 6 bases and 3 bases, there was a span of 18 bases. CDR3 length: 16 residues. Germline V CDR1 and CDR2: SGHTA, FQGTGA.

J is TRBJ2-7 and V is TRBV3-1 (or the pseudogene TRBV3-2), with TRBD2 identical over 9 bases. CDR1 is LGHDT, CDR2 YNNKEL, per germline (reference sequence). The CDR3 runs 15 residues. V gave up 1 base and J gave up 3 bases; unmatched junction bases: 4. For the CDR3, the DNA is TGTGCCAGCAGCCAAGGGACTAGCGTCAGCTACGAGCAGTACTTC. This gives the protein CASSQGTSVSYEQYF.

This clone was seen only once. CDR3 residues: CSVGRVGNTIYF. The CDR3 nucleotides read TGCAGCGTTGGCCGGGTTGGAAACACCATATATTTT. The chain couples TRBV29-1 to TRBJ1-3; D call uncertain. Trimming took 4 bases from V and 3 from J, leaving 7 bases between them. Germline CDR1 reads SQVTM; CDR2 reads ANQGSEA. This CDR3 has 12 amino acids.

The chain joins TRBV5-1 to TRBJ2-3; TRBD1 matches at 7 bases. After removal of 8 bases from V and 1 base from J, the junction contained 7 bases not matched to a gene. The CDR3 length is 14 residues. Germline CDR1 SGHRS, CDR2 YFSETQ. CDR3 sequence (DNA): TGCGCCAGTAAACCTCAGGGGGGCACAGATACGCAGTATTTT. Its protein product is CASKPQGGTDTQYF.

This sequence joins TRBV30 and TRBJ2-2; TRBD1 matches at 8 bases. Germline CDR1 is GTSNPN and CDR2 is SVGIG (reference sequence). The CDR3 length is 16 residues. The ends lost 5 bases at V and 0 bases at J; junction bases unmatched: 8. In nucleotides, the CDR3 is TGTGCCTGGGATCAGGGGGCTTTACCGAACACCGGGGAGCTGTTTTTT. Amino acids: CAWDQGALPNTGELFF.

V usage is TRBV10-2 and J usage is TRBJ1-5, with D uncertain. Germline V gene sequence: CDR1 WSHSY, CDR2 SAAADI. This CDR3 region has 14 residues. V lost 3 bases to trimming and J lost 6 bases, with 12 bases between them. CDR3 DNA sequence: TGCGCCAGCAGTGAAAAAGTTTCAGGTCAGCCCCAGCATTTT. It codes for CASSEKVSGQPQHF.

The V gene is TRBV7-6, the J gene TRBJ2-6; a possible D gene is TRBD2 (5 bases). V was pared by 5 bases and J by 2 bases, with 7 bases between. The V gene's germline CDR1 is SGHVS and CDR2 FNYEAQ. This CDR3 is built from 14 residues. The CDR3 nucleotides read TGTGCCAGCAGCCGGGGTGCTGGGGCCAACGTCCTGACTTTC. Protein sequence: CASSRGAGANVLTF.

This clone was picked up one time. This chain links TRBV30 with TRBJ1-1, with 7 positions matching TRBD1. CDR3 length: 15 residues. In germline, CDR1 is GTSNPN, CDR2 SVGIG (reference sequence). V lost 3 bases to trimming and J lost 3 bases; unmatched junction nucleotides: 10. The CDR3 loop is CAWRGYTGVHTEAFF. In DNA, the CDR3 is TGTGCCTGGAGGGGTTATACAGGGGTTCACACTGAAGCTTTCTTT. Full variable domain (remainder filled in from reference TRBV30 and TRBJ1-1): SQTIHQWPATLVQPVGSPLSLECTVEGTSNPNLYWYRQAAGRGLQLLFYSVGIGQISSEVPQNLSASRPQDRQFILSSKKLLLSDSGFYLCAWRGYTGVHTEAFFGQGTRLTVV.

This clone occurred once. The chain employs TRBV18 and TRBJ2-1; TRBD1 might be the D (5 bases). The ends were cut back, 3 bases at V and 0 bases at J, with 12 bases in the middle. In germline, CDR1 is KGHSH, CDR2 LQKENI. The CDR3 contains 16 residues. The CDR3 nucleotides are TGTGCCAGCTCACCCGTTGACAGTAGCTCCTACAATGAGCAGTTCTTC. Amino acids: CASSPVDSSSYNEQFF. Supplemented by reference TRBV18 and TRBJ2-1, the full variable domain reads NAGVMQNPRHLVRRRGQEARLRCSPMKGHSHVYWYRQLPEEGLKFMVYLQKENIIDESGMPKERFSAEFPKEGPSILRIQQVVRGDSAAYFCASSPVDSSSYNEQFFGPGTRLTVL.

The V and J genes are TRBV28 and TRBJ2-7; D is unresolved. V lost 2 bases, J lost 2 bases, and 4 bases lay in between. Germline V gene lookup returns CDR1 MDHEN and CDR2 SYDVKM. The CDR3 is 12 residues long. CDR3 DNA: TGTGCCAGCAGTTTACCCACCTACGAGCAGTACTTC. This translates into CASSLPTYEQYF.

The chain is built from TRBV4-1 and TRBJ2-2; D is unresolved. CDR1 MGHRA and CDR2 YSYEKL come from the germline V gene. Between the trimmed V and J ends, which lost 0 bases and 5 bases, there was a span of 16 bases. This CDR3 is built from 17 residues. CDR3 residues: CASSQDFGGPETGELFF. The DNA of the CDR3 is TGCGCCAGCAGCCAAGATTTTGGCGGCCCGGAGACCGGGGAGCTGTTTTTT.

This chain links TRBV6-5 with TRBJ2-2; no definite D call. The CDR3 length is 13 residues. Germline values: CDR1 MNHEY, CDR2 SVGAGI. With 6 bases removed from V and 3 bases from J, the gap between germline ends came to 8 bases. CDR3 bases: TGTGCCAGCAGCCCCGATCACACCGGGGAGCTGTTTTTT. Translating gives CASSPDHTGELFF.